This paragraph reports one T cell receptor beta chain. Its antigen is still unknown. No base qualities exist here, and no much larger clone lies one base off it. The sample comes from a study of blood T cell repertoires in COVID-19 (TCRdb year 2020). Notes on the research overall: Collaborator samples came from the United States, Italy and Spain and covered acute and convalescent phases of COVID-19. The prospective study material was composed of cDNA or gDNA derived from T cells, B-cell-depleted T cells, or PBMCs. Deeply sampled blood TCRbeta repertoires from subjects exposed to, actively infected with, or recovered from COVID-19 were included in the dataset. A freely available public database, intended as a resource for researchers studying the immune response to SARS-CoV-2, is where the repertoires were released. Samples were obtained from the ongoing ImmuneRACE study (first 160 participants) and from about 1,300 subjects provided by 6 global collaborators. The sample metadata nearly always contained a de-identified subject ID, COVID-19 status, age in years and sex. Where HLA class I and class II types were available, the types were taken from metadata supplied by the sample provider, not from assay-based typing.

What the research found in general, with its limitations: How much clinical and demographic metadata was included differed by source and by participant, and the metadata was provided uncurated.

TCRbeta CDR3 regions were amplified from genomic DNA using the immunoSEQ Assay, a bias-controlled multiplex PCR. On the authors' methods: Within the assay, amplification of reference gene primers was used to estimate how many nucleated cells each sample contained. To quantify the absolute abundance of each unique TCRbeta CDR3 rearrangement, sequence reads were collapsed and filtered. For each sample, productive Simpson clonality was calculated as the square root of Simpson's diversity index across productive rearrangements. This immuneACCESS table, as held by TCRdb, lists in-frame sequences with V and J called but not all clones. Of the missing ones, under half trace to an unresolved V gene in checked studies; the others have no known cause. V, J and clone size reflect that table, while D and trimming were determined from the DNA. In this sample the table shows roughly 250,000 clones, roughly 80% of which occur a single time. 4.5% to 6% of the sample belongs to the ten largest clones.

Each collaborating institution followed its own protocols to collect whole blood in K2EDTA tubes. For TCRbeta analysis, collaborator samples were shipped as frozen whole blood, as isolated PBMCs, or as DNA extracted from either sample type. Material for sequencing was peripheral blood. This sequence originates from a woman older than 75 with active or convalescent COVID-19.

CDR3 reads: CASSRDRAYGYTF. The nucleotide sequence is given as TGTGCCAGCAGCAGAGACAGGGCTTATGGCTACACCTTC. The rearranged segments are TRBV11-2 and TRBJ1-2; the central 7 bases match TRBD1. CDR1 SGHAT and CDR2 FQNNGV were looked up in the germline V gene. From its cysteine to its phenylalanine, the CDR3 spans 13 amino acids. The retained sequence is limited to the CDR3, 39 bases, with the frame set at the first base. The junction shows trimming of 5 bases on V and 5 bases on J, and the gene matches do not reach 5 bases of it.